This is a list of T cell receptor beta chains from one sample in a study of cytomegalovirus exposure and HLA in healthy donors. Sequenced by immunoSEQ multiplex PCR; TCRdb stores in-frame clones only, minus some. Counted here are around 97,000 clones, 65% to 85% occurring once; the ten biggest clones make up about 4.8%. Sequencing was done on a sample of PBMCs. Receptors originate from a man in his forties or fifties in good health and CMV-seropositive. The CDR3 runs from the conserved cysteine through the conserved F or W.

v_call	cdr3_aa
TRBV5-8	CASSRGQDGYGYTF
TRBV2	CASRDSSYNEQFF
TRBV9	CASSVGSGGESPLHF
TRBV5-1	CASSGGQGTSTDTQYF
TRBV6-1	CASSDLRQGNYGYTF
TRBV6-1	CASSVYVREKLFF
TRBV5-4	CASSLGGGAYETQYF
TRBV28	CASRLTSGRPDTQYF
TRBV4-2	CASTDNSGSYNEQFF
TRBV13	CASSSRLAGGQGINEQYF
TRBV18	CASFGGNTIYF
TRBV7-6	CASSRTGAYEQYF
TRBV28	CASSLGQAWEQYF
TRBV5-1	CASSLVPAGAQETQYF
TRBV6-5	CASSPGVETQYF
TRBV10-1	CASSGGHDLDTQYF
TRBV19	CASSRGQGNLQPQHF
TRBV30	CAWGGGGEQYF
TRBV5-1	CASSLVGGRHQPQHF
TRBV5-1	CASSLAFVSLGYSGANVLTF
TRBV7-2	CASSLGTSNEQFF
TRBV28	CASSPRTGLRRQPQHF
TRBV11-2	CASSLEHGAKYNEQFF
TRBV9	CASSVAGNSGGVADTQYF
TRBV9	CASSGGGPYSNQPQHF